This T cell receptor (beta chain) is from a study of OX40 agonist ivuxolimab in advanced cancers. Remarks on this clone: Its antigen remains unknown.

Baseline was the first blood sampling point, followed by cycle 4 day 1 and cycle 7 day 1. The CDR3 extends over 13 amino acids. CDR1 is GTSNPN, CDR2 SVGIG, per germline (reference sequence). The V end was cut by 1 base, the J end by 6 bases, with 12 bases between. Study outcomes and limitations: Partial responders receiving 0.1-3.0 mg/kg showed among the lowest clonal expansion.

Sequencing used immunoSEQ multiplex PCR; TCRdb keeps in-frame clones, though not all of them. The sample yields roughly 48,000 clones, approximately 82% seen once. The origin of this receptor is an adult with an advanced solid tumor such as melanoma, head and neck, liver or kidney cancer. The specimen comprised CD4+ or CD8+ T cells sorted from blood, sampled in a trial of the OX40 agonist ivuxolimab. The chain carries TRBV30 and TRBJ1-2; D remains unclear. In nucleotides, the CDR3 is TGTGCCTGGAGTGGGGTGATCCGCCATGGCTACACCTTC. This sequence encodes CAWSGVIRHGYTF.